This TCR beta chain came from a study of cytomegalovirus exposure and HLA in healthy donors. The PCR made use of 60 Vbeta and 13 Jbeta primers. Assay: immunoSEQ multiplex PCR; the TCRdb copy retains only in-frame clones and omits some. Counted here are roughly 150,000 clones, around 70% occurring once; the ten biggest clones make up 1.6%. The V gene lost 7 bases and the J gene lost 9 bases, with 16 bases spanning the gap. CDR1 MDHEN and CDR2 SYDVKM come from the germline V gene. The CDR3 runs to 14 residues. This chain links TRBV28 with TRBJ1-6, with D maybe TRBD1 (6 bases). The sequenced sample consisted of PBMCs. The sequence was obtained from a woman under 40 in good health and CMV-seronegative. The CDR3 loop is CASTGHLISSPLHF. DNA for the CDR3: TGTGCCAGCACGGGACACCTGATAAGTTCACCCCTCCACTTT.